Below, one T cell receptor beta chain is given with its context. Only one count was recorded for this clone. No cognate antigen has been identified for it. No quality values exist for individual bases; no much larger clone is one base distant. Looking up the germline V gene yields CDR1 SGHAT and CDR2 FQNNGV. Between the V and J ends, shortened by 1 base and 8 bases respectively, the junction contains 11 bases. The CDR3 holds 13 amino acids from the cysteine to the phenylalanine. CDR3 DNA only is kept here, 39 bases in frame from base 1. These data belong to a study of blood T cell repertoires in COVID-19 (dated by TCRdb to the early 2020s). About the study as a whole: Samples covering the acute and convalescent phases of COVID-19 were provided by collaborators in the United States, Italy and Spain. The material from the prospective study consisted of cDNA or gDNA derived from T cells, B-cell-depleted T cells, or PBMCs. Subjects who had been exposed to COVID-19, were actively infected with it, or had recovered from it provided the deeply sampled blood TCRbeta repertoires that made up the dataset. The repertoires were made available in a free public database intended to serve as a resource for research on the immune response to SARS-CoV-2. Samples were obtained from the ongoing ImmuneRACE study (first 160 participants) and from over a thousand subjects provided by 6 global collaborators. Nearly every sample came with metadata listing a de-identified subject ID, COVID-19 status, age in years and sex. Where available, HLA class I and class II types were taken from metadata supplied by the sample provider and were not determined by assay-based typing. On the study overall, not on this receptor specifically: How much clinical and demographic metadata was included differed by source and by participant, and the metadata was provided uncurated.

TCRbeta CDR3 regions were amplified from genomic DNA using the immunoSEQ Assay, a bias-controlled multiplex PCR. On the authors' methods: The number of nucleated cells in each sample was estimated by amplification of reference gene primers within the assay. To quantify the absolute abundance of each unique TCRbeta CDR3 rearrangement, sequence reads were collapsed and filtered. Productive Simpson clonality was computed per sample as the square root of Simpson's diversity index over productive rearrangements. TCRdb's version of the immuneACCESS table is confined to in-frame rearrangements and falls short of the full clone set. An unresolved V gene accounts for under half of the shortfall where checked; the remainder is of unknown origin. D and trimming come from the DNA, and the V and J calls and clone size come from that table. This sample has 200,000 to 250,000 clones in its table, and roughly 89% of those were observed once. The ten largest clones represent around 15% of the sample.

Participants in the prospective study were enrolled through a virtual design, were aged about 18 to 100 years, and lived in about 25 United States geographic areas. To assign participants to cohorts, the prospective study relied on clinical history that participants themselves reported in a screening survey and a study questionnaire. Exposed participants had been in contact, within 2 weeks of entering the study, with a person who had a PCR-confirmed or clinician-diagnosed case of COVID-19. Mobile phlebotomists in the prospective study collected whole blood, serum and a nasopharyngeal or oropharyngeal swab from every participant. Participants in the prospective study had the option to provide additional blood draws and questionnaires over an approximately two-month period. Before DNA extraction, blood samples from the prospective study were shipped at room temperature or frozen.

The sequence came from a man aged 25-45 years who had been exposed to COVID-19. The sample taken for sequencing was PBMCs or T cells enriched from blood (not recorded which). The rearranged chain carries TRBV11-2 and TRBJ1-1; the D gene is perhaps TRBD1, from 6 matching bases. The CDR3 has the sequence CASSLAGAVEAFF. The bases are TGTGCCAGCAGCTTAGCAGGGGCCGTGGAAGCTTTCTTT.